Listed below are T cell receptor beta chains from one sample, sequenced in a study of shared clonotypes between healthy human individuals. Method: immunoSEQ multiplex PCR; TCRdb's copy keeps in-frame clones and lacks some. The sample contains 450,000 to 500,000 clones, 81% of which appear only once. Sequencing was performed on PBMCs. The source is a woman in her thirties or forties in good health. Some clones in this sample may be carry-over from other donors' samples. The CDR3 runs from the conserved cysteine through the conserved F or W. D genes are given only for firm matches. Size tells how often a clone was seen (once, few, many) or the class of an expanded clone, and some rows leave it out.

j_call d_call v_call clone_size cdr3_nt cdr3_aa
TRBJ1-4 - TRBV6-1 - TGTGCCAGCGATGGGGACCGAGGGGAAAAACTGTTTTTT CASDGDRGEKLFF
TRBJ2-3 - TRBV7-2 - TGTGCCAGCAGCTTATGGGCAGCCACAGATACGCAGTATTTT CASSLWAATDTQYF
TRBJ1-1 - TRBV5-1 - TGCGCCAGCAGCTTGGATGGGGCGAACACTGAAGCTTTCTTT CASSLDGANTEAFF
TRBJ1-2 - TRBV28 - TGTGCCAGCAGTTTAGGGGGGTACGCTAACTATGGCTACACCTTC CASSLGGYANYGYTF
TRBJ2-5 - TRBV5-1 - TGCGCCAGCAGCTTGATGTGGAACCAAGAGACCCAGTACTTC CASSLMWNQETQYF
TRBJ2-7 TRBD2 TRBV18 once TGTGCCAGCTCCCCCAGCGGGAGGGCCGCCTACGAGCAGTACTTC CASSPSGRAAYEQYF
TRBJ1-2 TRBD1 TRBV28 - TGTGCCAGCACCACGACAGGGCGGGAACACTATGGCTACACCTTC CASTTTGREHYGYTF
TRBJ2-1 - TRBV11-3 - TGTGCCAGCAGCTTAGTTGGGATGGGGCGTGAGCAGTTCTTC CASSLVGMGREQFF
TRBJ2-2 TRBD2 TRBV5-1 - TGCGCCAGCAGCTCTCGGGCGGGAGTATCCACCGGGGAGCTGTTTTTT CASSSRAGVSTGELFF
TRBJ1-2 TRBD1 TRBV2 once TGTGCCAGCACCAGGACAGGGGGCTTCTATGGCTACACCTTC CASTRTGGFYGYTF
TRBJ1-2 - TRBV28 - TGTGCCAGCAGTGCTAGTTTGGACCGTGGCTACACCTTC CASSASLDRGYTF
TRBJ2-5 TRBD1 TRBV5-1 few TGCGCCAGCAGCTTGGGAACCGGGACAGGGGGCAGAGAGCAGTACTTC CASSLGTGTGGREQYF
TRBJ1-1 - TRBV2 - TGTGCCGGCAGTGGGGGTCGGGGACACACTGAAGCTTTCTTT CAGSGGRGHTEAFF
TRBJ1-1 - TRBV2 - TGTGCCAGCGGGTGGGGCCGGAACACTGAAGCTTTCTTT CASGWGRNTEAFF
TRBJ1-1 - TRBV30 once TGTGCCTGGAGTGCCGGGTTAGACCAGGGAGGAACTGAAGCTTTCTTT CAWSAGLDQGGTEAFF
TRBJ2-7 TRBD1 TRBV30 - TGTGCCTGGAGTGCAGGGGCAGGGGGTAGGGAGCAGTACTTC CAWSAGAGGREQYF
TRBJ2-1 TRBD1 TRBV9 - TGTGCCAGCAGCCCCAGGGGGCAGAGCTCCTACAATGAGCAGTTCTTC CASSPRGQSSYNEQFF
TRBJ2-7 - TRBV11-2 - TGTGCCAGCAGCCGGAGGGGGGCGGGGGAGCAGTACTTC CASSRRGAGEQYF
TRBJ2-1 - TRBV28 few TGTGCCAGCAGTTGGCGGTTTCTCAATGAGCAGTTCTTC CASSWRFLNEQFF
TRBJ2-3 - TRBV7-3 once TGTGCCAGCAGCTTAACGGGTCGGGTCACAGATACGCAGTATTTT CASSLTGRVTDTQYF
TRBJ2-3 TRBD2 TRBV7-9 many TGTGCCAGCAGCACGAGGGGACTAGCGGGAGGGAACACAGATACGCAGTATTTT CASSTRGLAGGNTDTQYF
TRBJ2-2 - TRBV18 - TGTGCCAGCTCACCAATAAACACCGGGGAGCTGTTTTTT CASSPINTGELFF
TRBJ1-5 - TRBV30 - TGTGCCTGGAGTGTCGCCCCAGCTCAGCCCCAGCATTTT CAWSVAPAQPQHF
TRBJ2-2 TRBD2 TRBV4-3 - TGCGCCAGCAGCCGCCGACTAGCGGGAGATGGGTCCGGGGAGCTGTTTTTT CASSRRLAGDGSGELFF
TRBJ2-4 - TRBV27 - TGTGCCAGCAGGCCAACAGGGATGGGAGCCAAAAACATTCAGTACTTC CASRPTGMGAKNIQYF
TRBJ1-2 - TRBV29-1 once TGCAGCGTCCTTACCGGACGGGTAAACTATGGCTACACCTTC CSVLTGRVNYGYTF
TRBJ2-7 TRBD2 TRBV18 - TGTGCCAGCTCCCGAGCGGGAGGGGGGAATTACGAGCAGTACTTC CASSRAGGGNYEQYF
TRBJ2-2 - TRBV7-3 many TGTGCCAGCAGCACCCGTAGCGGACCCGACACCGGGGAGCTGTTTTTT CASSTRSGPDTGELFF